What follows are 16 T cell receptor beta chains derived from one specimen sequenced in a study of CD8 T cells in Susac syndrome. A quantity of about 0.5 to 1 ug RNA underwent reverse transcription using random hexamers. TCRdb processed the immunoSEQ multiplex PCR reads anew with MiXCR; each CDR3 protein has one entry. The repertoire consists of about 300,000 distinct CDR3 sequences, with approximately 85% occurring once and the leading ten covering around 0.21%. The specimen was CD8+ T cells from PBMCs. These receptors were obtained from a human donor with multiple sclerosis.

The CDR3: CASSGGQGSGANVLTF. The DNA of the CDR3 is TGTGCCAGCAGCGGGGGACAGGGGTCTGGGGCCAACGTCCTGACTTTC. This chain uses TRBV13 with TRBJ2-6; 10 bases are shared with TRBD1. This CDR3 contains 16 residues. Germline CDR1 reads PRHDT; CDR2 reads FYEKMQ (reference sequence). The junction had 2 bases not matched to a gene; V was cut back by 5 bases and J by 1 base.

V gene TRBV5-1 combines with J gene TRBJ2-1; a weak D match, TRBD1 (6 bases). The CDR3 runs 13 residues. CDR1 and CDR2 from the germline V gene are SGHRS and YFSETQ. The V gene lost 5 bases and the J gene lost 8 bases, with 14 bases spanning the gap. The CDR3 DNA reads TGCGCCAGCAGGGGTCTTGAGGGGGATGAGCAGTTCTTC. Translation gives CASRGLEGDEQFF. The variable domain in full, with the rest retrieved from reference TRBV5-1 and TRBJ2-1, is KAGVTQTPRYLIKTRGQQVTLSCSPISGHRSVSWYQQTPGQGLQFLFEYFSETQRNKGNFPGRFSGRQFSNSRSEMNVSTLELGDSALYLCASRGLEGDEQFFGPGTRLTVL.

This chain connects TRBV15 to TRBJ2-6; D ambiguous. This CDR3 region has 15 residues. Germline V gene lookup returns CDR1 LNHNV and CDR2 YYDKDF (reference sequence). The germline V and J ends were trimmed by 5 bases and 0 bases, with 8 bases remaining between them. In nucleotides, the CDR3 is TGTGCCACCAGCTTCCCGCCCTCTGGGGCCAACGTCCTGACTTTC. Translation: CATSFPPSGANVLTF. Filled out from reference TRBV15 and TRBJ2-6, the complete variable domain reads DAMVIQNPRYQVTQFGKPVTLSCSQTLNHNVMYWYQQKSSQAPKLLFHYYDKDFNNEADTPDNFQSRRPNTSFCFLDIRSPGLGDTAMYLCATSFPPSGANVLTFGAGSRLTVL.

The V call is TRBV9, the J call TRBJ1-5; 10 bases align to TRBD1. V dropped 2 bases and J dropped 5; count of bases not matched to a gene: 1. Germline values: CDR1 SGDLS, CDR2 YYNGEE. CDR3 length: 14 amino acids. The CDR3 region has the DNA TGTGCCAGCAGCGTCGGGACAGGGGATCAGCCCCAGCATTTT. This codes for CASSVGTGDQPQHF.

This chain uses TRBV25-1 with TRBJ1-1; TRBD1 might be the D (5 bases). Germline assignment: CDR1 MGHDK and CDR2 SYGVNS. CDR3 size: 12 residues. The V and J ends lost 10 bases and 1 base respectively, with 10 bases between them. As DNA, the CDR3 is TGTGCCACCCAGAGGGGGAACACTGAAGCTTTCTTT. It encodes CATQRGNTEAFF.

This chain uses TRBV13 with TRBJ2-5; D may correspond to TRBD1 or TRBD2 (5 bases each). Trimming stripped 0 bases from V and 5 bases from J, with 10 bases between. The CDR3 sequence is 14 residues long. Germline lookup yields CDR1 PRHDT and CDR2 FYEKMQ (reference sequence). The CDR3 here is CASSLGGAWETQYF. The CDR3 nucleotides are TGTGCCAGCAGCTTAGGCGGGGCCTGGGAGACCCAGTACTTC.

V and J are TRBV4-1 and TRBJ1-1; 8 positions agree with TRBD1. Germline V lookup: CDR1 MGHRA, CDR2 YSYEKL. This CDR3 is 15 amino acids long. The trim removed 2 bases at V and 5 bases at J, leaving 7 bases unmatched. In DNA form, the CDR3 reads TGCGCCAGCAGCCAACCCCGGGACAGGTATACTGAAGCTTTCTTT. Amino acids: CASSQPRDRYTEAFF.

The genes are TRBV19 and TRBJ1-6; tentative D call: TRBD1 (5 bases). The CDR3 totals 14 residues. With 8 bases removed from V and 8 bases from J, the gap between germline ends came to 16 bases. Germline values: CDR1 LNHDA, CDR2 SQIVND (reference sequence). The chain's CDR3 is CASSAGRNYSPLHF. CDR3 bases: TGTGCCAGTTCCGCGGGACGGAATTATTCACCCCTCCACTTT. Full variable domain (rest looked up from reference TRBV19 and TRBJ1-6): DGGITQSPKYLFRKEGQNVTLSCEQNLNHDAMYWYRQDPGQGLRLIYYSQIVNDFQKGDIAEGYSVSREKKESFPLTVTSAQKNPTAFYLCASSAGRNYSPLHFGNGTRLTVT.

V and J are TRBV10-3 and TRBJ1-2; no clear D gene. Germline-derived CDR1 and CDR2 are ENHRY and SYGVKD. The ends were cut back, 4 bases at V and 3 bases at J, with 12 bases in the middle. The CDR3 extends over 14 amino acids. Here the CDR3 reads CAISGTVSDYGYTF. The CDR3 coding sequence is TGTGCCATCAGTGGGACGGTGAGTGACTATGGCTACACCTTC.

Here the CDR3 DNA reads TGCGCCAGCAGCTTGGAACAGGGGCCGGGCTATGGCTACACCTTC. Its translation is CASSLEQGPGYGYTF. V usage is TRBV5-1 and J usage is TRBJ1-2, with 7 bases lining up with TRBD1. CDR3 length: 15 residues. The ends lost 0 bases at V and 4 bases at J; junction bases unmatched: 6. Germline CDR1 is SGHRS and CDR2 is YFSETQ.

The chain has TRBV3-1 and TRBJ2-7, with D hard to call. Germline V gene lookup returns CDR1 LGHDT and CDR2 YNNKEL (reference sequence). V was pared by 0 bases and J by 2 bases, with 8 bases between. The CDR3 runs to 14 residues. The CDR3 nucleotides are TGTGCCAGCAGCCAAGAAAACAGACCCTACGAGCAGTACTTC. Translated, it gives CASSQENRPYEQYF.

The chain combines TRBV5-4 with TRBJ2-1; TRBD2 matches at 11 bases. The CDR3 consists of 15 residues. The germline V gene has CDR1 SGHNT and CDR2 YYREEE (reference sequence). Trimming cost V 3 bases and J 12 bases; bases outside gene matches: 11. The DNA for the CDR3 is TGTGCCAGCAGCTCCCCGGGACTAGCGGTGTTAGGGCAGTTCTTC. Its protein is CASSSPGLAVLGQFF.

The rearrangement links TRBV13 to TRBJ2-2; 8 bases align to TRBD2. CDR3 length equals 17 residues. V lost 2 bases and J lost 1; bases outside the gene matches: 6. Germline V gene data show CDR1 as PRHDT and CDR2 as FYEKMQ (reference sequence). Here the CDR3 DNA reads TGTGCCAGCAGCTTAAAAGGTCTAGCGGGGAACACCGGGGAGCTGTTTTTT. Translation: CASSLKGLAGNTGELFF. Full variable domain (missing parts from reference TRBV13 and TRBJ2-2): AAGVIQSPRHLIKEKRETATLKCYPIPRHDTVYWYQQGPGQDPQFLISFYEKMQSDKGSIPDRFSAQQFSDYHSELNMSSLELGDSALYFCASSLKGLAGNTGELFFGEGSRLTVL.

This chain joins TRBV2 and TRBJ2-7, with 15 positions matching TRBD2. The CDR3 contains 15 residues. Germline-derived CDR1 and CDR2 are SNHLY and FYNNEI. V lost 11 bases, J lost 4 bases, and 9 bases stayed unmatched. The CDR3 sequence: CALGLAGGSGYEQYF. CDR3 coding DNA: TGTGCCCTCGGACTAGCGGGAGGGTCGGGTTACGAGCAGTACTTC. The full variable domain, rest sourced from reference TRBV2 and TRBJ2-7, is EPEVTQTPSHQVTQMGQEVILRCVPISNHLYFYWYRQILGQKVEFLVSFYNNEISEKSEIFDDQFSVERPDGSNFTLKIRSTKLEDSAMYFCALGLAGGSGYEQYFGPGTRLTVT.

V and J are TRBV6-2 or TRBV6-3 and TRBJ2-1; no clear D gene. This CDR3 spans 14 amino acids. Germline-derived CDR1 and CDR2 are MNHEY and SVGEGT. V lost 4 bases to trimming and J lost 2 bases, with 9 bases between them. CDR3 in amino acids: CASSSNVAYNEQFF. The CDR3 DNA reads TGTGCCAGCAGTTCTAACGTCGCCTACAATGAGCAGTTCTTC.

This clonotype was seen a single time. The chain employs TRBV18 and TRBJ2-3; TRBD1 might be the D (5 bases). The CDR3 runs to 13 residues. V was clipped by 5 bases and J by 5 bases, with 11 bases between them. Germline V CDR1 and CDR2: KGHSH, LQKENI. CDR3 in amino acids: CASSADSLDTQYF. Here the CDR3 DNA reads TGTGCCAGCTCAGCTGACAGCCTAGATACGCAGTATTTT.